This entry describes one T cell receptor beta chain. This entry comes from a study of shared clonotypes between healthy human individuals. The CDR3 runs 15 residues. Germline CDR1 is ENHRY and CDR2 is SYGVKD. V was cut by 0 bases and J by 5 bases, with 10 bases left in between. TCRdb's table, derived via immunoSEQ multiplex PCR, lists solely in-frame clones and lacks some. The sample has 850,000 to 1,100,000 clones; approximately 75% are singletons. This TCR was recovered from a man aged 18 to 35 in good health. Some clones in this sample may be carry-over from other donors' samples. Sequencing was performed on memory CD4+ T cells from PBMCs. Documented subset: CD45RA-negative fraction. The V gene is TRBV10-3, the J gene TRBJ2-2; D is unclear. For the CDR3, the DNA is TGTGCCATCAGTGAGTCAAGTAAAGGGACCGGGGAGCTGTTTTTT. Residues: CAISESSKGTGELFF.